This TCR beta chain was found in a study of CD8 T cells in Susac syndrome. cDNA came from about 0.5 to 1 ug RNA primed by random hexamers. MiXCR, applied by TCRdb to the immunoSEQ multiplex PCR reads, yields one record per CDR3 protein. Seen here are approximately 230,000 distinct CDR3 sequences, roughly 95% observed once, and the top ten hold 0.055% to 0.075%. The V gene's germline CDR1 is SGHNT and CDR2 YENEEA. CDR3 length equals 15 residues. With 5 bases clipped from V and 4 bases from J, the junction kept 7 bases outside the gene matches. The gene calls are TRBV11-3 and TRBJ2-1; TRBD1 matches at 8 bases. The source material was CD4+ T cells from PBMCs. The receptor was isolated from a human donor with multiple sclerosis. CDR3 sequence reads: CASSPGQALYNEQFF. CDR3 DNA sequence: TGTGCCAGCAGCCCGGGACAGGCCCTTTACAATGAGCAGTTCTTC.